This T cell receptor beta chain emerged from a study of CD8 T cells in ankylosing spondylitis. General study results and limits: There was a TCR beta motif, made of several highly homologous variants, that appeared characteristic of ankylosing spondylitis blood. Several of the motif variants were reported before in synovial fluid and blood from reactive arthritis. Researchers reportedly found disease-linked clones significantly enriched in matched ankylosing spondylitis synovial fluid.

Construction of TCR beta libraries was performed using quantitative 5'-RACE with molecular barcodes. TCRdb reprocessed the 5' RACE reads with MiXCR, giving one entry per CDR3 protein. The table lists 200,000 to 250,000 distinct CDR3 sequences, 10% to 13% of them singletons. The CDR3 has 20 amino acids. V shed 4 bases and J shed 2 bases, with 29 bases lying between them. Per the germline V gene, CDR1 is SGHRS and CDR2 is YFSETQ. This clonotype was detected many times. Its antigen is currently unknown. The material sequenced was blood, either unsorted or a sorted T cell fraction (not recorded which). This sequence originates from a male donor with ankylosing spondylitis or in good health (not recorded which). The rearrangement links TRBV5-1 to TRBJ2-3; unclear D gene. CDR3 in DNA: TGCGCCAGCAGCCCGCTCCCTTCGTATAGCTCAAGGTTCGACACAGATACGCAGTATTTT. This codes for CASSPLPSYSSRFDTDTQYF.